These 22 T cell receptor beta chains share one sample of origin, sequenced in a study of cytomegalovirus exposure and HLA in healthy donors (dated by TCRdb to about 2017). Receptor amplification or capture employed the immunoSEQ multiplex PCR assay. TCRdb's version of the immuneACCESS table is confined to in-frame rearrangements and falls short of the full clone set. An unresolved V gene accounts for under half of the shortfall where checked; the remainder is of unknown origin. This sample has about 130,000 clones in its table, and 82% of those were observed once. The ten largest clones capture less than 35% of the sample. The sequencing sample was made of PBMCs. The receptors stem from a man aged 30-40 years in good health and CMV-seropositive.

The chain joins TRBV7-6 to TRBJ1-3; no reliable D call. Germline V lookup: CDR1 SGHVS, CDR2 FNYEAQ. The CDR3 totals 16 residues. Trimming took 0 bases from V and 4 from J, leaving 13 bases between them. In DNA form, the CDR3 reads TGTGCCAGCAGCTTAGCGAGTGGGTCAGGCGGAAACACCATATATTTT. Translating it yields CASSLASGSGGNTIYF.

This clone turned up a few times. This chain uses TRBV6-5 with TRBJ2-7; 12 nucleotides align to TRBD2. Germline trimming cut 6 bases from V and 4 bases from J; bases unmatched to any gene: 7. The CDR3 runs to 15 residues. Germline CDR1 and CDR2: MNHEY and SVGAGI. The CDR3 spells CASRRLAGVGYEQYF. The CDR3, as DNA: TGTGCCAGCAGACGACTAGCGGGAGTGGGATACGAGCAGTACTTC.

In DNA form, the CDR3 reads TGTGCCAGCACCTCTAGCATCCAAGAGACCCAGTACTTC. Its translation is CASTSSIQETQYF. The chain carries TRBV2 and TRBJ2-5, with a possible D match to TRBD2 (5 bases). The CDR3 runs 13 residues. CDR1 and CDR2 from the germline V gene are SNHLY and FYNNEI. The V end was cut by 7 bases, the J end by 1 base, with 10 bases between. Together with reference TRBV2 and TRBJ2-5, the CDR3 gives the full variable domain: EPEVTQTPSHQVTQMGQEVILRCVPISNHLYFYWYRQILGQKVEFLVSFYNNEISEKSEIFDDQFSVERPDGSNFTLKIRSTKLEDSAMYFCASTSSIQETQYFGPGTRLLVL.

The chain combines TRBV30 with TRBJ1-2, with D unresolved. Germline CDR1 and CDR2: GTSNPN and SVGIG (reference sequence). V lost 0 bases to trimming and J lost 4 bases, with 12 bases between them. The CDR3 runs 14 residues. For the CDR3, the DNA is TGTGCCTGGAGTGTAAATCAGGCCTTCTATGGCTACACCTTC. Residues: CAWSVNQAFYGYTF.

The chain recombines TRBV7-9 with TRBJ2-2; D is uncertain. V was cut by 3 bases and J by 1 base, with 9 bases left in between. Germline CDR1 reads SEHNR; CDR2 reads FQNEAQ (reference sequence). The CDR3 totals 15 residues. The CDR3 spells CASSFDTRNTGELFF. The DNA for the CDR3 is TGTGCCAGCAGCTTCGACACGAGGAACACCGGGGAGCTGTTTTTT.

In its sample, this clone was seen once. The chain couples TRBV9 to TRBJ2-7; the D gene is possibly TRBD2 (6 bases). Trimming pared 3 bases from V and 5 bases from J, leaving 9 bases between. CDR3 size: 12 residues. Germline CDR1 SGDLS, CDR2 YYNGEE. CDR3: CASSGGRNEQYF. CDR3 coding DNA: TGTGCCAGCAGCGGTGGGAGGAACGAGCAGTACTTC.

This chain joins TRBV29-1 and TRBJ2-5, with D unresolved. V dropped 4 bases and J dropped 4 bases, with 4 bases sitting between them. Germline CDR1 SQVTM, CDR2 ANQGSEA. The CDR3 length is 10 residues. The CDR3 region is CSVVIETQYF. For the CDR3, the DNA is TGCAGCGTTGTTATAGAGACCCAGTACTTC.

The chain has TRBV4-3 and TRBJ1-1; D is undetermined. Looked up from germline, CDR1 is LGHNA and CDR2 is YSLEER. The CDR3 extends over 14 amino acids. Trimming removed 4 bases at V and 7 bases at J, with 16 bases between. The CDR3 coding sequence is TGCGCCAGCAGCCCCGGAATGAGACATGGTGAAGCTTTCTTT. This translates into CASSPGMRHGEAFF.

The chain combines TRBV29-1 with TRBJ1-3; weak D call: TRBD1 (6 bases). This CDR3 spans 13 amino acids. The germline V gene encodes CDR1 SQVTM and CDR2 ANQGSEA. With 4 bases removed from V and 5 bases from J, the gap between germline ends came to 12 bases. The CDR3 DNA reads TGCAGCGTTGCAGGGGTCGAGAGAAACACCATATATTTT. The encoded protein is CSVAGVERNTIYF.

This clone was counted between two and nine times. DNA of the CDR3: TGTGCCATCAGGGGGACTGGCGGTGAGGCTTTCTTT. It encodes CAIRGTGGEAFF. The V and J genes are TRBV10-3 and TRBJ1-1; the D gene is possibly TRBD1 (5 bases). This CDR3 spans 12 amino acids. The germline V and J ends were trimmed by 6 bases and 11 bases, with 16 bases remaining between them. The germline V gene encodes CDR1 ENHRY and CDR2 SYGVKD.

The chain combines TRBV7-2 with TRBJ2-5, with 9 bases aligning to TRBD2. Unmatched junction bases numbered 8, after V lost 4 bases and J lost 2 bases. The CDR3 loop spans 16 amino acids. In germline, CDR1 is SGHTA, CDR2 FQGNSA. The DNA for the CDR3 is TGTGCCAGCAGCTGGCCGGGACTAGCAGCACAAGAGACCCAGTACTTC. Encoded protein: CASSWPGLAAQETQYF. The full variable domain, its missing parts supplied by reference TRBV7-2 and TRBJ2-5, is GAGVSQSPSNKVTEKGKDVELRCDPISGHTALYWYRQSLGQGLEFLIYFQGNSAPDKSGLPSDRFSAERTGGSVSTLTIQRTQQEDSAVYLCASSWPGLAAQETQYFGPGTRLLVL.

This chain uses TRBV2 with TRBJ1-6; D perhaps matches TRBD1 (5 bases). The V and J ends lost 6 bases and 2 bases respectively, with 14 bases between them. CDR3 length: 16 amino acids. Germline V lookup: CDR1 SNHLY, CDR2 FYNNEI. CDR3 protein: CASRDRAGTYNSPLHF. The CDR3 nucleotides read TGTGCCAGCAGGGATAGGGCAGGGACCTATAATTCACCCCTCCACTTT.

CDR3 in amino acids: CAISGTGAYEQYF. DNA for the CDR3: TGTGCCATCTCCGGGACAGGGGCCTACGAGCAGTACTTC. This chain connects TRBV10-3 to TRBJ2-7; 10 bases match TRBD1. Germline loops: CDR1 ENHRY, CDR2 SYGVKD. The CDR3 has 13 residues. The ends lost 8 bases at V and 2 bases at J; junction bases unmatched: 3.

The rearrangement joins TRBV7-2 to TRBJ2-1, with 8 bases lining up with TRBD2. Germline CDR1 and CDR2: SGHTA and FQGNSA. The junction had 4 bases not matched to a gene; V was cut back by 7 bases and J by 2 bases. CDR3 length equals 14 residues. CDR3 nucleotide sequence: TGTGCCAGCAAGCGGGAGTCCCCCTACAATGAGCAGTTCTTC. Translation: CASKRESPYNEQFF.

The gene calls are TRBV7-2 and TRBJ1-2; possible D gene TRBD1, 5 bases. CDR3 length: 11 residues. CDR1 is SGHTA and CDR2 is FQGNSA in the germline V gene. V was clipped by 8 bases and J by 5 bases, with 9 bases between them. CDR3 nucleotides: TGTGCCAGCCAGGGAAAATATGGCTACACCTTC. Translation gives CASQGKYGYTF.

V gene TRBV9 combines with J gene TRBJ1-6; a possible D gene is TRBD1 (6 bases). V gave up 0 bases and J gave up 10 bases, with 17 bases separating them. The CDR3 is 16 residues long. The V gene's germline CDR1 is SGDLS and CDR2 YYNGEE. The CDR3 reads CASSVGGGQAGSPLHF. CDR3 nucleotide sequence: TGTGCCAGCAGCGTAGGGGGGGGGCAGGCCGGCTCACCCCTCCACTTT.

The chain combines TRBV29-1 with TRBJ2-3, with TRBD2 identical over 9 bases. This CDR3 contains 15 residues. Trimming took 6 bases from V and 4 from J; bases not matched to a gene: 11. Per germline, CDR1 SQVTM and CDR2 ANQGSEA. This CDR3 is CSVPGSGRIADTQYF. The CDR3 DNA follows: TGCAGCGTCCCTGGGAGCGGGAGGATCGCAGATACGCAGTATTTT.

The CDR3 nucleotides read TGTGCCAGCAGCCCAGGGACAGGGACCACTGAAGCTTTCTTT. This sequence encodes CASSPGTGTTEAFF. The rearrangement uses TRBV11-2 and TRBJ1-1; 9 bases are a match to TRBD1. Germline lookup yields CDR1 SGHAT and CDR2 FQNNGV. The CDR3 has 14 amino acids. V lost 5 bases and J lost 4; bases outside the gene matches: 5. Variable domain in full (rest from reference TRBV11-2 and TRBJ1-1): EAGVAQSPRYKIIEKRQSVAFWCNPISGHATLYWYQQILGQGPKLLIQFQNNGVVDDSQLPKDRFSAERLKGVDSTLKIQPAKLEDSAVYLCASSPGTGTTEAFFGQGTRLTVV.

The count of this clone is one. The gene calls are TRBV7-2 and TRBJ1-5; D not resolved. This CDR3 comprises 17 residues. Germline CDR1 reads SGHTA; CDR2 reads FQGNSA. Trimming pared 0 bases from V and 0 bases from J, leaving 12 bases between. CDR3 protein: CASSLAGAGYSNQPQHF. CDR3 bases: TGTGCCAGCAGCTTAGCGGGAGCAGGTTATAGCAATCAGCCCCAGCATTTT. Supplemented by reference TRBV7-2 and TRBJ1-5, the full variable domain reads GAGVSQSPSNKVTEKGKDVELRCDPISGHTALYWYRQSLGQGLEFLIYFQGNSAPDKSGLPSDRFSAERTGGSVSTLTIQRTQQEDSAVYLCASSLAGAGYSNQPQHFGDGTRLSIL.

The gene calls are TRBV2 and TRBJ2-7; 14 nucleotides match TRBD2. The germline V gene encodes CDR1 SNHLY and CDR2 FYNNEI. The CDR3 covers 17 residues. V trimming: 5 bases; J trimming: 0 bases; junction bases outside the gene matches: 6. The CDR3 sequence is CASSSGTSGGYSYEQYF. As DNA, the CDR3 is TGTGCCAGCAGTTCCGGGACTAGCGGGGGATACTCCTACGAGCAGTACTTC. The whole variable domain, remainder taken from reference TRBV2 and TRBJ2-7, is EPEVTQTPSHQVTQMGQEVILRCVPISNHLYFYWYRQILGQKVEFLVSFYNNEISEKSEIFDDQFSVERPDGSNFTLKIRSTKLEDSAMYFCASSSGTSGGYSYEQYFGPGTRLTVT.

This rearrangement joins TRBV7-6 to TRBJ1-4; unclear D gene. Germline V gene lookup returns CDR1 SGHVS and CDR2 FNYEAQ. This CDR3 comprises 16 residues. V was cut by 2 bases and J by 4 bases, with 14 bases left in between. The CDR3 here is CASSLQKLGGNEKLFF. CDR3 nucleotides: TGTGCCAGCAGCTTACAGAAGCTGGGAGGTAATGAAAAACTGTTTTTT.

This chain uses TRBV10-1 with TRBJ2-7; 8 nucleotides line up with TRBD2. Germline V gives CDR1 WNHNN, CDR2 SYGVQD (reference sequence). This CDR3 comprises 17 residues. Germline trimming cut 0 bases from V and 0 bases from J; bases unmatched to any gene: 7. The CDR3 spells CASSESKAGGLSYEQYF. CDR3 sequence (DNA): TGCGCCAGCAGTGAGTCGAAGGCGGGAGGACTCTCCTACGAGCAGTACTTC.